This TCR beta chain was observed in a study of T-cell reconstitution after alpha-beta-depleted transplantation in children. Germline assignment: CDR1 LNHNV and CDR2 YYDKDF (reference sequence). The CDR3 spans 12 residues. Trimming removed 5 bases from V and 5 bases from J; junction bases left unmatched: 1. A TCRbeta library incorporating unique molecular identifiers was prepared. TCRdb processed the PCR reads anew with MiXCR; each CDR3 protein has one entry. The data contain 250,000 to 300,000 distinct CDR3 sequences, more than 9% of them singletons. This clonotype was seen repeatedly, ten times or more.

This sequence was found in a male patient aged 2-15 years who had a stem cell transplant for chronic granulomatous disease, so the T cells may come from the graft donor. The V and J genes are TRBV15 and TRBJ2-7; 9 bases map to TRBD1. The specimen was peripheral blood, collected 180 days after TCRalphabeta/CD19-depleted stem cell transplant. CDR3 sequence (DNA): TGTGCCACCAGCTGGACAGGGGACGAGCAGTACTTC. Its protein product is CATSWTGDEQYF.